This T cell receptor (beta chain) was retrieved from a study of T-cell memory formation after mild COVID-19. This clonotype was seen a handful of times. The CDR3 is 16 amino acids. V was cut by 4 bases and J by 2 bases, with 16 bases left in between. Looked up from germline, CDR1 is SGHAT and CDR2 is FQDESV (reference sequence). A single record per CDR3 protein comes from TCRdb applying MiXCR to the 5' RACE reads. The sample lists 340,000 or so distinct CDR3 sequences, 10% to 15% seen once, with over 20% in the top ten. This sequence was found in a man younger than 35 who had mild COVID-19 (a few samples of this study predate the infection). Cell type and time point are not known. The sample was PBMCs or a T cell subset sorted from them (not recorded which). The V and J genes are TRBV11-1 and TRBJ2-3; D not certain. In DNA form, the CDR3 reads TGTGCCAGCAGCTCCCCCGGCGTGGCTGCCACAGATACGCAGTATTTT. Protein sequence: CASSSPGVAATDTQYF.